This T cell receptor (beta chain) was sequenced in a study of cytomegalovirus exposure and HLA in healthy donors. Study details: Earlier findings included some 100 million unique TCR beta sequences obtained from 150 million to 200 million T cells. Findings of the study overall: Previously analyzed data showed that most TCR beta V segments were productive at a frequency of about 87% or about 30%. A classifier reportedly called cytomegalovirus status with high sensitivity and specificity.

Concerning this clone: What it binds is unknown.

Vbeta (60) and Jbeta (13) primers were used in the PCR. TCRdb keeps only in-frame clones here, not all; method: immunoSEQ multiplex PCR. The repertoire consists of around 150,000 clones, with over 75% occurring once and the leading ten covering over 4%. Sequenced sample: PBMCs. The TCR originated in a man aged 25 to 40 in good health.

The CDR3 region has the DNA TGCGCCAGCAGTCTGACACCAGGGGTTCTAACTGAAGCTTTCTTT. Translating it yields CASSLTPGVLTEAFF. V and J are TRBV4-1 and TRBJ1-1; TRBD1 might be the D (6 bases). CDR1 is MGHRA, CDR2 YSYEKL, per germline. The length of the CDR3 is 15 residues. V lost 6 bases and J lost 5, with 19 bases in between.